The clone carrying this T cell receptor (beta chain) was counted at least ten times. This entry belongs to a study of regulatory T cells in long-lasting Graves disease. Study-level information: Over-5-year antithyroid drug use with positive TSH receptor antibodies defined persistent Graves' disease in the study.

Building of the TCR beta libraries involved iRepertoire HTBI primers and Arm-PCR of CDR3 regions. TCRdb fed the multiplex PCR reads into MiXCR, producing one record per CDR3 protein. This sample has roughly 400,000 distinct CDR3 sequences, with less than 25% found just once. The time point was: persistent/refractory GD, antithyroid drugs over 5 years with positive TRAb. RNA extracted from PBMCs served as the sequencing template. The CDR3 covers 14 residues. Per germline, CDR1 MNHEY and CDR2 SMNVEV (reference sequence). V dropped 5 bases and J dropped 2; count of bases not matched to a gene: 4. The clonotype was recovered from a female donor with Graves disease. Material: peripheral blood mononuclear cells (PBMCs), obtained when the disease was refractory, from a patient treated with antithyroid drugs. The chain recombines TRBV27 with TRBJ2-7; 9 bases are a match to TRBD1. This CDR3 reads CASSQQGAPYEQYF. DNA of the CDR3: TGTGCCAGCAGTCAACAGGGGGCCCCCTACGAGCAGTACTTC.